The 16 T cell receptor beta chains given below trace back to one sample, sequenced in a study of cytomegalovirus exposure and HLA in healthy donors. The PCR ran on 60 Vbeta and 13 Jbeta primers. The method was immunoSEQ multiplex PCR; TCRdb's version includes in-frame clones alone and lacks a portion of them. The repertoire includes 150,000 to 200,000 clones, 80% to 90% of them detected once, and 1.9% sits in the top ten. The sample consisted of PBMCs. The source of these receptors is a man younger than 35 in good health and CMV-seronegative.

This chain connects TRBV7-9 to TRBJ2-1; the match to TRBD2 covers 12 bases. From germline, CDR1 is SEHNR and CDR2 FQNEAQ (reference sequence). The CDR3 is made up of 18 amino acids. J lost 4 bases, V lost 4 bases, and 11 bases had no gene match. Here the CDR3 reads CASSSTLAGGPIYNEQFF. CDR3 bases: TGTGCCAGCAGCTCGACGCTAGCGGGAGGGCCCATTTACAATGAGCAGTTCTTC.

The chain links TRBV28 to TRBJ2-5; 8 nucleotides align to TRBD1. J was trimmed by 4 bases and V by 4 bases; bases with no gene match: 11. The CDR3 runs to 16 residues. Germline CDR1 and CDR2: MDHEN and SYDVKM. The DNA of the CDR3 is TGTGCCAGCAGTTACCCTGGACAGGGCCGAGGAGAGACCCAGTACTTC. Its translation is CASSYPGQGRGETQYF.

This chain connects TRBV6-4 to TRBJ1-2, with 12 positions matching TRBD1. CDR1 and CDR2 (germline): MRHNA, SNTAGT. The CDR3 extends over 17 amino acids. After removal of 2 bases from V and 3 bases from J, the junction contained 7 bases not matched to a gene. Written as DNA, the CDR3 is TGTGCCAGCAGTGACCAACGGGGACAGGGGGCTTACTATGGCTACACCTTC. This encodes CASSDQRGQGAYYGYTF.

The chain links TRBV2 to TRBJ2-1, with 11 bases matching TRBD2. The J segment lost 9 bases and the V segment lost 1 base, leaving 17 bases of the junction unmatched. Germline CDR1 reads SNHLY; CDR2 reads FYNNEI. The CDR3 length is 19 residues. The CDR3 is CASSEVLRWSSGGRGEQFF. Written as DNA, the CDR3 is TGTGCCAGCAGTGAAGTTCTTCGGTGGTCTAGCGGGGGGCGGGGTGAGCAGTTCTTC.

This chain uses TRBV7-6 with TRBJ2-7; D ambiguous. The CDR3 spans 12 residues. Germline V gives CDR1 SGHVS, CDR2 FNYEAQ. V lost 8 bases, J lost 2 bases, and 10 bases lay in between. CDR3 sequence reads: CASGPTTYEQYF. Written as DNA, the CDR3 is TGTGCCAGCGGGCCAACCACCTACGAGCAGTACTTC.

The rearrangement joins TRBV10-3 to TRBJ2-7; a possible D gene is TRBD2 (6 bases). The germline CDR1 and CDR2 sequences are ENHRY and SYGVKD. Trimming cost V 2 bases and J 9 bases, with 8 bases left between them. CDR3 length equals 11 residues. CDR3 amino acids: CAISELEGQYF. The CDR3 region has the DNA TGTGCCATCAGTGAGCTGGAGGGGCAGTACTTC.

With respect to this clone: The junction departs from the called germline gene at one end, perhaps through a read error. The rearrangement links TRBV18 to TRBJ1-1; D is ambiguous. The CDR3 contains 14 residues. Germline V gene lookup returns CDR1 KGHSH and CDR2 LQKENI. CDR3 sequence: CASSPLTDNTDAFF. CDR3 bases: TGTGCCAGCTCACCACTCACAGATAACACTGATGCTTTCTTT.

V and J are TRBV2 and TRBJ2-2, with no clear D. This CDR3 has 13 residues. The V and J ends lost 3 bases and 5 bases respectively, with 7 bases between them. Germline loops: CDR1 SNHLY, CDR2 FYNNEI. The CDR3 DNA is TGTGCCAGCAGTGATCAGTTAACCGGGGAGCTGTTTTTT. Amino acids: CASSDQLTGELFF.

J is TRBJ2-7 and V is TRBV6-5; D may be TRBD1 (6 bases). CDR3 length: 12 amino acids. Germline lookup yields CDR1 MNHEY and CDR2 SVGAGI. The ends were cut back, 5 bases at V and 6 bases at J, with 11 bases in the middle. The CDR3 sequence is CASSVQGGEQYF. The DNA of the CDR3 is TGTGCCAGCAGTGTACAGGGTGGCGAGCAGTACTTC.

The chain links TRBV19 to TRBJ2-1; the match to TRBD2 covers 13 bases. The CDR3 sequence is 16 residues long. J lost 8 bases, V lost 0 bases, and 4 bases had no gene match. Germline V gene lookup returns CDR1 LNHDA and CDR2 SQIVND (reference sequence). In nucleotides, the CDR3 is TGTGCCAGTAGTATAGATGGGACTAGCGGGATATATGAGCAGTTCTTC. Its translation: CASSIDGTSGIYEQFF.

The CDR3 DNA follows: TGCGCCAGCAGCAATACTGGGGGCGAGGATGGCTACACCTTC. It yields the protein CASSNTGGEDGYTF. The rearrangement joins TRBV5-1 to TRBJ1-2, with D possibly matching TRBD1 (6 bases). The CDR3 runs to 14 residues. The V and J ends lost 4 bases and 6 bases respectively, with 16 bases between them. Looked up from germline, CDR1 is SGHRS and CDR2 is YFSETQ.

The chain links TRBV4-1 to TRBJ1-3, with D hard to call. Germline lookup yields CDR1 MGHRA and CDR2 YSYEKL. There are 15 residues in the CDR3. The V gene lost 1 base and the J gene lost 0 bases, with 7 bases spanning the gap. The DNA of the CDR3 is TGCGCCAGCAGCCAAGCTTCGAGCTCTGGAAACACCATATATTTT. Translation gives CASSQASSSGNTIYF.

This clone is a singleton in its sample. The V and J genes are TRBV28 and TRBJ2-7, with 7 bases fitting TRBD2. CDR1 is MDHEN and CDR2 is SYDVKM in the germline V gene. The CDR3 consists of 17 residues. V trimming: 6 bases; J trimming: 1 base; junction bases outside the gene matches: 15. CDR3 region: CASREWVAGSRSYEQYF. The CDR3 DNA follows: TGTGCCAGCAGAGAGTGGGTAGCGGGCTCCCGTTCCTACGAGCAGTACTTC.

For the CDR3, the DNA is TGTGCCAGCAAAGGTCAGGGTGTAGTGGAAAAACTGTTTTTT. Protein: CASKGQGVVEKLFF. The chain couples TRBV2 to TRBJ1-4; a weak D match, TRBD1 (5 bases). V was clipped by 7 bases and J by 8 bases, with 17 bases between them. Germline V gene sequence: CDR1 SNHLY, CDR2 FYNNEI. This CDR3 comprises 14 residues.

The V call is TRBV27, the J call TRBJ2-7; 9 bases are shared with TRBD1. Unmatched junction bases numbered 8, after V lost 5 bases and J lost 0 bases. The CDR3 spans 16 residues. From germline, CDR1 is MNHEY and CDR2 SMNVEV (reference sequence). CDR3 region: CASSVRSGQGSYEQYF. As DNA, the CDR3 is TGTGCCAGCAGTGTCCGATCGGGACAGGGCTCCTACGAGCAGTACTTC.

This chain links TRBV10-2 with TRBJ1-1, with no clear D. V lost 4 bases and J lost 0, with 6 bases in between. Per the germline V gene, CDR1 is WSHSY and CDR2 is SAAADI. CDR3 length: 13 amino acids. DNA for the CDR3: TGCGCCAGCAGTGGTCAGATGAACACTGAAGCTTTCTTT. Amino acids: CASSGQMNTEAFF.